These 26 T cell receptor beta chains came from one sample sequenced in a study of cytomegalovirus exposure and HLA in healthy donors. PCR employed 60 Vbeta and 13 Jbeta primers. Data came from immunoSEQ multiplex PCR; TCRdb stores just in-frame clones and leaves some out. This table has some 150,000 clones, 75% to 80% appearing once. The sequencing sample was made of PBMCs. Every receptor here comes from a male donor in good health and CMV-seronegative.

The chain links TRBV19 to TRBJ1-1, with TRBD1 matching 10 bases. The CDR3 is 16 residues long. Germline assignment: CDR1 LNHDA and CDR2 SQIVND (reference sequence). V lost 7 bases to trimming and J lost 8 bases; unmatched junction nucleotides: 16. CDR3 sequence reads: CASKGRTGGAAIEAFF. The CDR3 coding sequence is TGTGCCAGTAAAGGTAGGACAGGGGGTGCTGCCATCGAAGCTTTCTTT.

As concerns this clone: Other DNA sequences of this sample code for an identical CDR3. The chain joins TRBV9 to TRBJ2-1, with TRBD2 as a possible D gene (5 bases). V lost 0 bases, J lost 0 bases, and 7 bases lay in between. The germline CDR1 and CDR2 sequences are SGDLS and YYNGEE. The CDR3 runs to 15 residues. The CDR3 reads CASSVGRASYNEQFF. Written as DNA, the CDR3 is TGTGCCAGCAGCGTAGGGCGGGCCTCCTACAATGAGCAGTTCTTC. The variable domain in full, with the rest retrieved from reference TRBV9 and TRBJ2-1, is DSGVTQTPKHLITATGQRVTLRCSPRSGDLSVYWYQQSLDQGLQFLIQYYNGEERAKGNILERFSAQQFPDLHSELNLSSLELGDSALYFCASSVGRASYNEQFFGPGTRLTVL.

The chain uses TRBV27 and TRBJ1-1; 7 bases agree with TRBD1. Germline trimming cut 4 bases from V and 0 bases from J; bases unmatched to any gene: 5. Looked up from germline, CDR1 is MNHEY and CDR2 is SMNVEV (reference sequence). The CDR3 runs to 15 residues. The CDR3 protein is CASSSRQGMNTEAFF. The CDR3 nucleotides read TGTGCCAGCAGTTCACGACAGGGCATGAACACTGAAGCTTTCTTT.

The chain uses TRBV9 and TRBJ2-5; TRBD2 matches 9 bases. The end of the DNA fits TRBJ2-7 better, so the J call may be wrong. Germline-derived CDR1 and CDR2 are SGDLS and YYNGEE. This CDR3 spans 15 amino acids. The CDR3 DNA follows: TGTGCCAGCAGCGTAGGATCTAGCGGGAACTACGAGCAGTACTTC. Its protein is CASSVGSSGNYEQYF.

The chain has TRBV15 and TRBJ1-2; D gene unclear. The CDR3 contains 15 residues. V lost 1 base, J lost 8 bases, and 17 bases lay in between. Germline values: CDR1 LNHNV, CDR2 YYDKDF (reference sequence). CDR3: CATSRAAFFTRGYTF. The CDR3 DNA sequence: TGTGCCACCAGCAGAGCGGCATTTTTCACGAGGGGCTACACCTTC.

The V and J genes are TRBV9 and TRBJ1-4, with D unclear. With 0 bases removed from V and 0 bases from J, the gap between germline ends came to 6 bases. This CDR3 is built from 15 residues. The germline CDR1 and CDR2 sequences are SGDLS and YYNGEE. DNA for the CDR3: TGTGCCAGCAGCGTAGGCCAGACAACTAATGAAAAACTGTTTTTT. It encodes CASSVGQTTNEKLFF. Looking up the rest from reference TRBV9 and TRBJ1-4 gives the full variable domain: DSGVTQTPKHLITATGQRVTLRCSPRSGDLSVYWYQQSLDQGLQFLIQYYNGEERAKGNILERFSAQQFPDLHSELNLSSLELGDSALYFCASSVGQTTNEKLFFGSGTQLSVL.

This sequence joins TRBV2 and TRBJ1-1; TRBD1 matches at 7 bases. This CDR3 spans 15 amino acids. Germline CDR1 is SNHLY and CDR2 is FYNNEI. Germline trimming cut 6 bases from V and 1 base from J; bases unmatched to any gene: 8. In DNA, the CDR3 is TGTGCCAGCAGCGGTCCCGGGACAGAGAACACTGAAGCTTTCTTT. Encoded protein: CASSGPGTENTEAFF.

For the CDR3, the DNA is TGTGCCAGCAGCCGAAGGGGACTAGCGGTCACCGGGGAGCTGTTTTTT. It codes for CASSRRGLAVTGELFF. J is TRBJ2-2 and V is TRBV9, with TRBD2 matching over 11 bases. CDR1 and CDR2 (germline): SGDLS, YYNGEE. Trimming at V came to 4 bases and at J to 4 bases, leaving 6 bases not matched to a gene. CDR3 length: 16 amino acids.

The sample holds one count of this clone. The V gene is TRBV7-8, the J gene TRBJ1-1; 7 bases line up with TRBD1. Germline-derived CDR1 and CDR2 are SGHVS and FQNEAQ. Trimming at V came to 5 bases and at J to 2 bases, leaving 8 bases not matched to a gene. CDR3 length: 15 amino acids. The CDR3: CASSQGTGANTEAFF. DNA for the CDR3: TGTGCCAGCAGCCAAGGCACAGGGGCCAACACTGAAGCTTTCTTT.

This clone was detected only once. This chain joins TRBV5-3 and TRBJ1-5; 8 nucleotides match TRBD1. TRBV5-3 is an open reading frame whose function is uncertain. The CDR3 extends over 14 amino acids. J gave up 5 bases and V 2 bases, and 3 bases lay outside the gene matches. For the CDR3, the DNA is TGTGCCAGAAGCTTTCAGGGGGCGGATCAGCCCCAGCATTTT. Its protein product is CARSFQGADQPQHF.

The J gene is TRBJ1-2, the V gene TRBV5-1; possibly TRBD1 for D (6 bases). This CDR3 is 14 amino acids long. The ends were cut back, 1 base at V and 4 bases at J, with 11 bases in the middle. CDR1 is SGHRS, CDR2 YFSETQ, per germline. The CDR3 loop reads CASSLPGGAYGYTF. The CDR3 DNA is TGCGCCAGCAGCTTGCCGGGGGGGGCCTATGGCTACACCTTC.

J is TRBJ2-3 and V is TRBV7-2, with 9 bases matching TRBD1. The germline V gene has CDR1 SGHTA and CDR2 FQGNSA. This CDR3 is 16 amino acids long. V shed 5 bases and J 1 base; nucleotides not matched to a gene: 7. The CDR3 DNA is TGTGCCAGCAGCCCGACAGGGGGTCATGGCACAGATACGCAGTATTTT. It encodes CASSPTGGHGTDTQYF.

This clone was observed a single time. This chain joins TRBV7-2 and TRBJ1-1, with unresolved D. This CDR3 region has 15 residues. Per the germline V gene, CDR1 is SGHTA and CDR2 is FQGNSA. With 1 base removed from V and 1 base from J, the gap between germline ends came to 10 bases. CDR3 sequence (DNA): TGTGCCAGCAGCTTAGGGTGGGCAGAGAACACTGAAGCTTTCTTT. Its translation is CASSLGWAENTEAFF.

This sequence joins TRBV6-4 and TRBJ1-2; D unclear. The CDR3 is 14 residues long. Trimming removed 0 bases at V and 4 bases at J, with 9 bases between. Germline assignment: CDR1 MRHNA and CDR2 SNTAGT. CDR3 loop: CASSDSAGSYGYTF. In nucleotides, the CDR3 is TGTGCCAGCAGTGACTCCGCGGGAAGCTATGGCTACACCTTC.

CDR3 region: CASSVGAPASGGLYEQYF. CDR3 nucleotides: TGTGCCAGCAGCGTAGGAGCCCCTGCTAGCGGGGGACTCTACGAGCAGTACTTC. The chain uses TRBV9 and TRBJ2-5, with 10 positions matching TRBD2. The DNA end lines up better with TRBJ2-7; the J call may be wrong. The V gene's germline CDR1 is SGDLS and CDR2 YYNGEE. CDR3 size: 18 residues.

This clone has just one count. Germline and junction disagree at one end, which may indicate a read error. The chain couples TRBV5-5 to TRBJ2-5, with 7 bases lining up with TRBD1. CDR1 is SGHKS and CDR2 is YYEKEE in the germline V gene (reference sequence). The length of the CDR3 is 14 residues. CDR3 coding DNA: TGTGCCAGCACCTTGTTAGGGACAGTAGAGACCCAGTACTTC. As protein: CASTLLGTVETQYF.

With regard to this clone: An end of the junction differs from the germline gene, which may be a read error. The CDR3, as DNA: TGTGCCAGCAGCCTAGGGACAGGGGGTTCTGGAAACACCATATATTTT. Encoded protein: CASSLGTGGSGNTIYF. The chain is built from TRBV13 and TRBJ1-3, with 11 positions matching TRBD1. CDR3 length: 16 amino acids. Germline V CDR1 and CDR2: PRHDT, FYEKMQ (reference sequence).

The chain combines TRBV7-6 with TRBJ1-2; 8 nucleotides align to TRBD1. The germline CDR1 and CDR2 sequences are SGHVS and FNYEAQ. The CDR3 has 16 amino acids. Losses at the gene ends were 6 bases for V and 6 bases for J; bases not matched to a gene: 15. The CDR3 DNA is TGTGCCAGCAGTCCGACCACCCAGGGGGCGCGGAATGGCTACACCTTC. This gives the protein CASSPTTQGARNGYTF.

The genes are TRBV6-1 and TRBJ1-1, with 8 bases that match TRBD1. Germline trimming cut 7 bases from V and 6 bases from J; bases unmatched to any gene: 7. Germline CDR1 and CDR2: MNHNS and SASEGT. This CDR3 contains 13 residues. The CDR3 region is CASILQGAAEAFF. For the CDR3, the DNA is TGTGCCAGCATTCTTCAGGGGGCGGCTGAAGCTTTCTTT.

V is TRBV4-1 and J is TRBJ2-1, with 11 bases lining up with TRBD2. The CDR3 is 17 residues long. With V trimmed by 1 base and J by 3 bases, 5 bases remained unmatched. CDR1 is MGHRA, CDR2 YSYEKL, per germline. CDR3 nucleotides: TGCGCCAGCAGCCAAGGACTAGCGGGGAGGAACTACAATGAGCAGTTCTTC. Encoded protein: CASSQGLAGRNYNEQFF.

The V call is TRBV2, the J call TRBJ1-4, with 9 positions matching TRBD1. The CDR3 length is 15 residues. Germline V CDR1 and CDR2: SNHLY, FYNNEI. With V trimmed by 10 bases and J by 1 base, 7 bases remained unmatched. CDR3 DNA: TGTGCCACCCGACAGGGGGGGCTAACTAATGAAAAACTGTTTTTT. Its protein product is CATRQGGLTNEKLFF. Full variable domain (outside the CDR3, taken from reference TRBV2 and TRBJ1-4): EPEVTQTPSHQVTQMGQEVILRCVPISNHLYFYWYRQILGQKVEFLVSFYNNEISEKSEIFDDQFSVERPDGSNFTLKIRSTKLEDSAMYFCATRQGGLTNEKLFFGSGTQLSVL.

The chain links TRBV6-5 to TRBJ1-1, with TRBD1 identical over 10 bases. Losses at the gene ends were 6 bases for V and 4 bases for J; bases not matched to a gene: 8. Germline V gene data show CDR1 as MNHEY and CDR2 as SVGAGI. CDR3 length: 15 amino acids. The CDR3 nucleotides are TGTGCCAGCAGAGCCCTGACAGGGGGCCTCACTGAAGCTTTCTTT. Translation: CASRALTGGLTEAFF.

This sequence joins TRBV4-2 and TRBJ1-1; TRBD1 agrees at 8 bases. The CDR3 totals 15 residues. The germline CDR1 and CDR2 sequences are LGHNA and YNFKEQ. V trimming: 4 bases; J trimming: 1 base; junction bases outside the gene matches: 5. CDR3 protein: CASSLPDRANTEAFF. The DNA for the CDR3 is TGTGCCAGCAGCCTACCGGACAGGGCGAACACTGAAGCTTTCTTT.

The chain has TRBV7-9 and TRBJ2-7, with D maybe TRBD1 (6 bases). The V gene lost 5 bases and the J gene lost 0 bases, with 17 bases spanning the gap. This CDR3 contains 16 residues. Germline CDR1 is SEHNR and CDR2 is FQNEAQ (reference sequence). This CDR3 is CASSPTPGQVSYEQYF. CDR3 DNA: TGTGCCAGCAGCCCGACCCCGGGACAAGTCTCCTACGAGCAGTACTTC.

The rearrangement joins TRBV11-1 to TRBJ1-4, with 9 bases identical to TRBD1. Germline V gives CDR1 SGHAT, CDR2 FQDESV (reference sequence). This CDR3 contains 16 residues. The V gene end was trimmed by 5 bases and the J gene end by 7 bases; junction bases not matched to a gene: 11. This CDR3 reads CASSGLGGTGPEKLFF. DNA of the CDR3: TGTGCCAGCAGCGGCCTCGGAGGGACAGGGCCTGAAAAACTGTTTTTT.

This clone appeared a few times. The J gene is TRBJ2-7, the V gene TRBV9; TRBD1 agrees at 7 bases. The CDR3 extends over 13 amino acids. Germline V gives CDR1 SGDLS, CDR2 YYNGEE. J was trimmed by 10 bases and V by 0 bases; bases with no gene match: 7. CDR3 nucleotide sequence: TGTGCCAGCAGCGTAGCAGGCAGGGGGATACAGTACTTC. Its translation is CASSVAGRGIQYF.